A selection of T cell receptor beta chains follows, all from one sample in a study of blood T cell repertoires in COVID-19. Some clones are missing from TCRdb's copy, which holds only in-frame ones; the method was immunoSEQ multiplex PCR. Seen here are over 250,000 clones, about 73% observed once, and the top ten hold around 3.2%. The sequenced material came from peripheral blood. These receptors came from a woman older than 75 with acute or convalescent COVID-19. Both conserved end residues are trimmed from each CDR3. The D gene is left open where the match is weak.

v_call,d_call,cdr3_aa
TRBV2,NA,ASSESWVRSYEQF
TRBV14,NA,ASSQARGRNTEAF
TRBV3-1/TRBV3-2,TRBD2,ASSPWTSGRNEQF
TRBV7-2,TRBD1,ASSLDRVSYEQY
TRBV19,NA,ASSPPGLANEKLF
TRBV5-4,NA,ASSRGTGNTEAF
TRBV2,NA,ASSEYGGYTSTDTQY
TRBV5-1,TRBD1,ASSLKGQGGSPLH
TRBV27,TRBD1,ASRQLRGRDGYT
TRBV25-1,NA,ASSQTGGSVEQY
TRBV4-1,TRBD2,ASRGRDTGELF
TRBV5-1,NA,ASSLSLAGVSYNEQF
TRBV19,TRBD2,ASSIPGLGGYEQY
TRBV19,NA,ASSHGEYGYT
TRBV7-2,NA,ASSPGVAYNEQF
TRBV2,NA,ASTGQLNTEAF
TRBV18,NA,ASSPRTAGAGNTIY
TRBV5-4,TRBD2,ASSLEVAGGTDTQY
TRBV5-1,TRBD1,ASSPGTGARNQPQH
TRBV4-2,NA,ASSQAQGVGTEAF
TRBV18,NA,ASSPDWDIGQPQH
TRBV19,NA,ASSTSNVEGKLF
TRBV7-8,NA,ASSLRQINQPQH
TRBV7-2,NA,ASSLGDSPQH
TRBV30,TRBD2,AWTQGGAKY
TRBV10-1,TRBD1,ASSLQGVDTEAF
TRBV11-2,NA,ASSLDRRAGEQF
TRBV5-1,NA,ASSYSPSSYNSPLH
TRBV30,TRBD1,AWSVGAGGLSGANVLT
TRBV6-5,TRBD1,ASSQRQGGYNGYT
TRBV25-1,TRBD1,ASSAGQVNTGELF
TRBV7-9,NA,ASSLVSSSGYT
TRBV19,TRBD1,ASSVTGGAEQF
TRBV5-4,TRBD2,ASSLGGVAGSYEQY
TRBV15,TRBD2,ATSKGSGRSVGPTDTQY
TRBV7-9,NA,ASSLLTGASGANVLT
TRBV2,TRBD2,ASSGLAGMLGEQY
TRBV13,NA,ASSLGDRASPLH
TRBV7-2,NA,ASSFQMLSSYGYT
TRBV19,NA,ASSATGSEQY
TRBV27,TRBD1,ASSPGQGASGYT
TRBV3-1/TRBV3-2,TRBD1,ASSSQSGQGSEQY
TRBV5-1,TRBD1,ASSSQGYNEQF
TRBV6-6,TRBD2,ASSHGRGAGVSDTQY
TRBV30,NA,AWSAGLANIQY
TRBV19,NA,ASSAGQAGWDEQF
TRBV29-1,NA,SVEARGHRF
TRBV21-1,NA,ASSKVSQAF
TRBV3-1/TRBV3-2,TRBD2,ASSQQAGGRDTQY
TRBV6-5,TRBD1,ASNGRTGRYGYT
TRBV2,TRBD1,ASLRSGGNNSPLH
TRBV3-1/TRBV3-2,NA,ASSQEGEGRARWALSPLH
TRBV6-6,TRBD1,ASSGTGQNDEQY
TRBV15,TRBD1,ATSRGTGIYEQY
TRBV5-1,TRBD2,ASSRVGLAASNEQF